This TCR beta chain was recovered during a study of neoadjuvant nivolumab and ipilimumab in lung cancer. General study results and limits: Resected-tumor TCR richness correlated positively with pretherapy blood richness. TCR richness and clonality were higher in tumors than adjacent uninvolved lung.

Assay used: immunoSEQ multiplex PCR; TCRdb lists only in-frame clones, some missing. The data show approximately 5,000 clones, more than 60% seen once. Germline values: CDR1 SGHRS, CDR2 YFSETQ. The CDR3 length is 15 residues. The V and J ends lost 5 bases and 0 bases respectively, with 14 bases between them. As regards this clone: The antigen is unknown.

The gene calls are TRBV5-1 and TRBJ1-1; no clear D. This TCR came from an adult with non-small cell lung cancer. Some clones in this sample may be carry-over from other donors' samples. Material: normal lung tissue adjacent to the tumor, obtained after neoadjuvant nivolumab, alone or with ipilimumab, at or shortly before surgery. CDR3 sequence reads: CASRDLARMNTEAFF. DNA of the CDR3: TGCGCCAGCAGGGATCTGGCGAGGATGAACACTGAAGCTTTCTTT.